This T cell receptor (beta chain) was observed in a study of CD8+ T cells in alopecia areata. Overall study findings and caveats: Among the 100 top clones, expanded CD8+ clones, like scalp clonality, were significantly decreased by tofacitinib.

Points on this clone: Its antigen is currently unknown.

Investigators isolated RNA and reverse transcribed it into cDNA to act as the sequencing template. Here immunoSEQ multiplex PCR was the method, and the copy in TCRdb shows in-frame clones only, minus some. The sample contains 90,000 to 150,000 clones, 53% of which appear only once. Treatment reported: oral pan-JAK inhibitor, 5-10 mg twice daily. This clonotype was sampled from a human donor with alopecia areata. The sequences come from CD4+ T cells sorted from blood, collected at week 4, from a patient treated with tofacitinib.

The CDR3 region has the DNA TGTGCCAGCGCTTCACAGGGTGAAGCTTTCTTT. Translating gives CASASQGEAFF. This rearrangement joins TRBV28 to TRBJ1-1; TRBD1 is a possible D gene (6 bases). V was cut by 8 bases and J by 7 bases, with 11 bases left in between. This CDR3 has 11 residues. CDR1 and CDR2 from the germline V gene are MDHEN and SYDVKM.